This TCR beta chain was profiled in a study of shared clonotypes between healthy human individuals. Whole-study findings and limits: Clonotype sharing among the donors was expected to vary with sequencing depth.

Clones were sequenced by immunoSEQ multiplex PCR, and TCRdb holds only the in-frame ones, with some missing. The sample contains some 550,000 clones, around 97% of which appear only once. On this clone itself: What it binds is not known.

CDR3 length: 12 amino acids. The germline CDR1 and CDR2 sequences are SNHLY and FYNNEI. V lost 4 bases to trimming and J lost 4 bases, with 6 bases between them. This receptor was identified in a woman aged 25 to 39 in good health. The sample comprised naive CD4+ T cells sorted from blood. Indicated subset: CD45RA+ positively selected. This chain joins TRBV2 and TRBJ2-3, with no clear D. CDR3 in amino acids: CASSAQADTQYF. In DNA, the CDR3 is TGTGCCAGCAGTGCTCAAGCAGATACGCAGTATTTT.